The 2 T cell receptor beta chains in this list originate from one sample, sequenced in a study of brain metastases from non-small cell lung cancer. The protocol was immunoSEQ multiplex PCR, while the TCRdb copy is restricted to in-frame clones and leaves out a portion. Here the sample spans thousands of clones, 70% to 90% being singletons. Material for sequencing was primary lung tumor tissue. These receptors all come from a donor aged 40 or over with non-small cell lung cancer.

The chain carries TRBV5-1 and TRBJ2-2; a weak D match, TRBD2 (6 bases). Germline values: CDR1 SGHRS, CDR2 YFSETQ. Between the trimmed V and J ends, which lost 3 bases and 0 bases, there was a span of 9 bases. This CDR3 region has 15 residues. Written as DNA, the CDR3 is TGCGCCAGCAGCTGGACTACCGCGAACACCGGGGAGCTGTTTTTT. The encoded protein is CASSWTTANTGELFF.

The V call is TRBV28, the J call TRBJ1-1; D uncertain. Per the germline V gene, CDR1 is MDHEN and CDR2 is SYDVKM. The CDR3 covers 14 residues. Between the trimmed V and J ends, which lost 6 bases and 2 bases, there was a span of 13 bases. The CDR3 nucleotides are TGTGCCAGCAGCCCCGGGAATAGAAACACTGAAGCTTTCTTT. Encoded protein: CASSPGNRNTEAFF.